Below, one T cell receptor (beta chain) is given with its context. Its antigen remains undetermined. Per-base qualities were not stored, and no clone one base away is much larger. This specimen comes from a study of shared clonotypes between healthy human individuals (dated by TCRdb to about 2020). In the study overall: The cohort included three men and a couple of women between 18 and 49 years of age. Per donor, leukapheresis produced somewhere between about 0.94 and 9 billion PBMCs. To increase sequencing depth and limit assay-specific biases, TCR repertoire library preparation and sequencing were carried out by different laboratories using diverse techniques. For each donor, CD4 naive and CD4 memory were each given three plates, CD8 naive was given two plates, and CD8 memory was given one plate. To estimate repertoire size and how much clonotypes are shared between individuals, the study performed deep sequencing of blood TCR repertoires from 4 to 6 healthy adults.

The full study reports these points: Naive subsets generally had larger estimated clonotype richness than memory subsets did. Pairwise subsampling led to the expectation that sequencing depth would affect the degree of clonotype sharing among donors. Incomplete sequencing was indicated by rarefaction of sorted-subset datasets, despite the large sequencing depth. Sharing across several donors was observed for around 4.8% of naive CD4, under 4% of naive CD8, over 2% of memory CD4, and less than 0.45% of memory CD8 clonotypes. Because the study included only a small number of donors, the genetic and exposure-history diversity represented was limited. Only blood was sampled, and tissue TCR repertoires likely differ from those in blood. Clonotypes shared by all four sorted-subset donors showed higher generation probabilities than non-shared clonotypes.

Healthy HIV-negative adults with no recently reported acute infections or vaccinations were included as donors. Only Caucasian adults living in Nashville, Tennessee, USA were represented among the donors. Magnetic negative selection was used to enrich CD4+ T cells, after which naive cells were positively selected on CD45RA and the negative fraction became the memory subset. Blood was collected by leukapheresis, and PBMCs were isolated by Ficoll-Histopaque density gradient centrifugation and then cryopreserved in liquid nitrogen vapor phase. Purity and quantity of every magnetically sorted T cell population were checked by analytical flow cytometry. From each sorted fraction, genomic DNA was isolated and quantified by UV absorbance on a Nanodrop 2000c. Using the deep immunoSEQ assay, multiplex PCR amplified TCR CDR3 regions from genomic DNA. Extracted genomic DNA from each cell subset was distributed evenly across all wells of several immunoSEQ 96-well plates, and each plate was treated as a replicate. For sorted subsets, each replicate PCR was loaded with 200 ng genomic DNA, equivalent to about 30,000 T cell genomes. Purified libraries were measured with a Qubit 3.0 fluorometer, size-checked on a Bioanalyzer 2100, and measured again with the KAPA Library Quantification kit. Every immunoSEQ 96-well plate was sequenced on a separate single-read 150-cycle Illumina NextSeq 550 flow cell. As for the authors' bioinformatics: The immunoSEQ output contained only junctional sequences without quality scores, so filtering could not match that applied to full-length reads. Sequences were annotated with PyIR, a Python wrapper for IgBLAST v1.9, using IMGT germline references to assign V/J genes and CDR3. Reads with weak V/J assignments (E-value above 1e-6), missing CDR3, stop codons, out-of-frame junctions, or ambiguous translated residues were removed. V3J clonotypes were defined by identical inferred V gene, J gene, and CDR3 amino acid sequence. The percentage overlap between two repertoires was calculated by dividing the number of shared unique clonotypes by the size of the smaller repertoire. Three approaches were used to assess repertoire richness: RTK rarefaction, the Chao1 estimator, and Recon v2.1 estimates of unobserved clonotypes. OLGA was used to compute generation probabilities for all TCRbeta clonotypes that the gDNA method yielded from a few donors. Held by TCRdb, this immuneACCESS table contains in-frame sequences only and omits some clones. Under half of the omission traces to an unresolved V gene where checked; the cause of the rest is unknown. V, J and clone size are taken as reported in that table, and D and trimming were inferred from the DNA itself. The sample includes 2,100,000 or so clones, with 90% to 96% observed a single time. Around 0.13% of the sample lies in the top ten.

From V the trimming removes 8 bases and from J it removes 6 bases, while the gene matches leave 4 bases of the junction unaccounted for. From the cysteine up to the phenylalanine, the CDR3 has a length of 13 residues. Just the 39-base CDR3 DNA is kept, in frame starting at base 1. CDR1 and CDR2 are read off the germline V gene as MNHNS and SASEGT. Rearrangement joined TRBV6-1 to TRBJ1-6; 7 of the junction bases match TRBD1. Material for sequencing was naive CD4+ T cells sorted from blood. The label giving this sample's cell subset or site can be read as: CD45RA+ positively selected. The source of this sequence is a man between 18 and 29 years old in good health. Here is the DNA: TGTGCCAGCGGAGGACAGGTTAATTCACCCCTCCACTTT. This encodes CASGGQVNSPLHF.